A single sample gave rise to the 5 T cell receptor beta chains below, sequenced in a study of OX40 agonist ivuxolimab in advanced cancers. The library was built by means of the immunoSEQ multiplex PCR assay. In its TCRdb copy, this immuneACCESS table keeps in-frame sequences only and misses some clones. Where compared with another copy, unresolved V genes explain less than half of these, and the others have no known cause. In this sample the table shows around 70,000 clones, 82% of which occur a single time. The ten largest clones take up 4% to 6% of the sample. Source: CD4+ or CD8+ T cells sorted from blood, taken in a trial of the OX40 agonist ivuxolimab. These receptors all come from an adult with an advanced solid tumor such as melanoma, head and neck, liver or kidney cancer.

In this sample, this clone turned up a few times. This chain connects TRBV28 to TRBJ2-7; tentatively, D is TRBD2 (6 bases). The germline V gene encodes CDR1 MDHEN and CDR2 SYDVKM. The CDR3 loop spans 13 amino acids. V was pared by 7 bases and J by 6 bases, with 16 bases between. CDR3 nucleotides: TGTGCCAGCACGGACCGGGGGAGCGGCGAGCAGTACTTC. Its protein product is CASTDRGSGEQYF. The whole variable domain, remainder taken from reference TRBV28 and TRBJ2-7, is DVKVTQSSRYLVKRTGEKVFLECVQDMDHENMFWYRQDPGLGLRLIYFSYDVKMKEKGDIPEGYSVSREKKERFSLILESASTNQTSMYLCASTDRGSGEQYFGPGTRLTVT.

Worth noting for this clone: This sample includes further DNA sequences coding for the same CDR3. The chain carries TRBV28 and TRBJ2-5, with D unclear. The V gene lost 6 bases and the J gene lost 5 bases, with 13 bases spanning the gap. CDR3 length: 13 residues. The V gene's germline CDR1 is MDHEN and CDR2 SYDVKM. Written as DNA, the CDR3 is TGTGCCAGCAGAAAAGGAGTTTTGGAGACCCAGTACTTC. It specifies CASRKGVLETQYF.

The chain is built from TRBV7-2 and TRBJ2-2; 12 nucleotides line up with TRBD1. Germline lookup yields CDR1 SGHTA and CDR2 FQGNSA. The CDR3 sequence is 16 residues long. The trim removed 6 bases at V and 7 bases at J, leaving 9 bases unmatched. The CDR3 bases are TGTGCCAGCAGGTCGGGACAGGGGGCGGAGATCGGGGAGCTGTTTTTT. Its translation is CASRSGQGAEIGELFF.

This sequence joins TRBV28 and TRBJ2-3, with D perhaps TRBD1 or TRBD2 (7 bases each). The CDR3 covers 16 residues. Germline-derived CDR1 and CDR2 are MDHEN and SYDVKM. V lost 7 bases and J 4 bases, leaving 21 bases between the germline ends. This chain's CDR3 is CASIVGTTGRADTQYF. The CDR3 DNA reads as TGTGCCAGCATCGTCGGAACGACAGGGAGGGCAGATACGCAGTATTTT.

This rearrangement joins TRBV14 to TRBJ2-3; D is unresolved. The germline CDR1 and CDR2 sequences are SGHDN and FVKESK. Trimming took off 0 bases at V and 4 bases at J, with 5 bases between the two ends. This CDR3 has 13 amino acids. As DNA, the CDR3 is TGTGCCAGCAGCCAAGAGCTAGCAGATACGCAGTATTTT. It codes for CASSQELADTQYF.